This T cell receptor beta chain came from a study of blood T cell repertoires in COVID-19. About the research overall: Collection of acute and convalescent COVID-19 samples took place in the United States, Italy and Spain. T cells, B-cell-depleted T cells, or PBMCs provided the cDNA or gDNA that served as material.

Generated by immunoSEQ multiplex PCR, the TCRdb table keeps only in-frame clones and is missing some. The sample shows 250,000 to 350,000 clones, 75% to 95% of them seen only once. Germline V gene sequence: CDR1 SGHTA, CDR2 FQGTGA. V lost 5 bases, J lost 7 bases, and 10 bases stayed unmatched. The CDR3 consists of 15 residues. The chain joins TRBV7-3 to TRBJ1-4; 7 nucleotides agree with TRBD1. Sample: PBMCs or T cells enriched from blood (not recorded which). The receptor comes from a young woman who had recovered from COVID-19. CDR3 in amino acids: CASSETGARGEKLFF. In DNA, the CDR3 is TGTGCCAGCAGCGAAACAGGGGCGAGGGGTGAAAAACTGTTTTTT.